The 2 T cell receptor beta chains in this list originate from one sample, sequenced in a study of regulatory T cells in long-lasting Graves disease. Specified time point: newly diagnosed GD, antithyroid drugs for less than 3 months. Following extraction of RNA from PBMCs, that RNA was used to make the TCR library. TCR beta libraries were built with iRepertoire HTBI primers and Arm-PCR of CDR3 regions. MiXCR was run by TCRdb on the multiplex PCR reads, yielding one entry per CDR3 protein. The table includes 250,000 to 300,000 distinct CDR3 sequences, roughly 18% detected once. These same records also appear under a second study, on T cells in Graves' hyperthyroidism and ophthalmopathy.

The source was peripheral blood mononuclear cells (PBMCs), collected at new diagnosis, from a patient treated with antithyroid drugs. These TCRs come from a woman younger than 45 with Graves disease.

In its sample, this clonotype was seen many times. The V and J genes are TRBV27 and TRBJ2-7; maybe TRBD1 (6 bases). The V and J ends lost 6 bases and 4 bases respectively, with 25 bases between them. Germline assignment: CDR1 MNHEY and CDR2 SMNVEV (reference sequence). CDR3 length: 17 residues. The CDR3 here is CASSVWVRDKGYYEQYF. The CDR3 coding sequence is TGTGCCAGCAGCGTTTGGGTCCGGGACAAGGGGTATTACGAGCAGTACTTC.

Regarding this clonotype: The likely explanation is a read error, given a far larger clone one base away. The chain employs TRBV7-7 and TRBJ2-7; 7 positions agree with TRBD1. CDR3 length: 20 amino acids. CDR1 and CDR2 (germline): SSHAT, FNYEAQ (reference sequence). CDR3 protein: CASSSRYIEGQRSSYNEQYF. Written as DNA, the CDR3 is TGTGCTAGCAGCTCAAGATATATCGAGGGACAGAGAAGCTCCTACAATGAGCAGTACTTC.